The rows below give T cell receptor beta chains drawn from one sample of a study of blood T cell repertoires in COVID-19. Sequenced by immunoSEQ multiplex PCR; TCRdb stores in-frame clones only, minus some. The sample lists around 77,000 clones; roughly 90% were seen once. Sequencing input: peripheral blood. Receptors originate from a woman aged 60-70 years with active COVID-19. CDR3s include the opening cysteine and the closing phenylalanine or tryptophan. The D gene is left open where the match is weak. Clone size appears in some rows only: once, few, many, or a class for an expanded clone.

TRBD1,TRBJ1-1,TRBV5-8,NA,TGTGCCAGCCCCATCAGGGGGGTGAGAACTGAAGCTTTCTTT,CASPIRGVRTEAFF
NA,TRBJ1-1,TRBV5-1,once,TGCGCCAGCAGCCCAAATCTGGCAGTGAACACTGAAGCTTTCTTT,CASSPNLAVNTEAFF
NA,TRBJ2-5,TRBV28,NA,TGTGCCAGCAGTTGGGGCACCACAGAGACCCAGTACTTC,CASSWGTTETQYF
TRBD2,TRBJ2-1,TRBV5-1,NA,TGCGCCAGCAGCTGGAGCGGGACCCACAATGAGCAGTTCTTC,CASSWSGTHNEQFF
NA,TRBJ1-4,TRBV30,NA,TGTGCCTGGCGGGAGGCTGGAGATGAAAAACTGTTTTTT,CAWREAGDEKLFF
TRBD1,TRBJ1-1,TRBV6-6,NA,TGTGCCGGTCGACCCAGGGGGCAAAACACTGAAGCTTTCTTT,CAGRPRGQNTEAFF
TRBD1,TRBJ1-6,TRBV28,NA,TGTGCCAGCAGCCTTCTCGGACAGGGAGGGTCACCCCTCCACTTT,CASSLLGQGGSPLHF
TRBD2,TRBJ2-4,TRBV11-2,NA,TGTGCCAGCAGCTTCCCGGGAGGGAACATTCAGTACTTC,CASSFPGGNIQYF
TRBD2,TRBJ2-2,TRBV5-4,NA,TGTGCCAGCAGCTTGGGCAGCGGGAGAGGCGGGGAGCTGTTTTTT,CASSLGSGRGGELFF
TRBD1,TRBJ1-2,TRBV5-1,NA,TGCGCCAGCAGCTTGGCTGGGACAGGTGTCAGCGATGGCTACACCTTC,CASSLAGTGVSDGYTF
NA,TRBJ2-7,TRBV9,NA,TGTGCCAGCAGCGTAGGAGGAGGGAGATACGAGCAGTACTTC,CASSVGGGRYEQYF
TRBD2,TRBJ2-7,TRBV19,NA,TGTGCCAGTAGTCCCCGCTCCTCTAGCGGGACGCCTTACGAGCAGTACTTC,CASSPRSSSGTPYEQYF
TRBD1,TRBJ1-6,TRBV4-1,NA,TGCGCCAGCAGCCAACAACGGGACAGGAGCTCCTATAATTCACCCCTCCACTTT,CASSQQRDRSSYNSPLHF
NA,TRBJ2-5,TRBV28,NA,TGTGCCAGCAGTTTGGGGGGACTAGAGACCCAGTACTTC,CASSLGGLETQYF